This T cell receptor (beta chain) was sequenced for a study of shared clonotypes between healthy human individuals (dated by TCRdb to 2018 to 2020). Context from the whole study: The cohort comprised two women and a few men aged 18 to 49 years. Libraries were prepared and TCR repertoires were sequenced by different laboratories using diverse techniques, in order to increase sequencing depth and limit assay-specific biases. Per donor, three plates each were used for CD4 naive and CD4 memory, two for CD8 naive, and one for CD8 memory. Per donor, leukapheresis produced somewhere between about 0.9 and 9.5 billion PBMCs. Blood TCR repertoires of five healthy adults were deeply sequenced to estimate repertoire size and the extent of clonotype sharing between individuals.

TCR CDR3 regions were amplified from genomic DNA by multiplex PCR using the deep immunoSEQ assay. Extracted genomic DNA from each cell subset was distributed evenly across all wells of several immunoSEQ 96-well plates, and each plate was treated as a replicate. For sorted subsets, roughly 190 ng of genomic DNA, equivalent to some 33,000 T cell genomes, went into each replicate PCR. Purified libraries were measured with a Qubit 3.0 fluorometer, size-checked on a Bioanalyzer 2100, and measured again with the KAPA Library Quantification kit. Every immunoSEQ 96-well plate was sequenced on a separate single-read 150-cycle Illumina NextSeq 550 flow cell. Per the authors' processing: Because only junctional sequences without quality scores were contained in the immunoSEQ output, filtering matching that applied to full-length reads could not be performed. To assign V/J genes and CDR3, sequences were annotated against IMGT germline references using PyIR, a Python wrapper for IgBLAST v1.9. Reads were removed for weak V/J assignments (E-value above 1e-6), missing CDR3, stop codons, out-of-frame junctions, or ambiguous translated residues. A V3J clonotype was defined by an identical inferred V gene, J gene, and CDR3 amino acid sequence. The percentage overlap between two repertoires was calculated by dividing the number of shared unique clonotypes by the size of the smaller repertoire. Repertoire richness was assessed with RTK rarefaction, the Chao1 estimator, and Recon v2.1 estimates of unobserved clonotypes. Generation probabilities for all TCRbeta clonotypes obtained by the gDNA method from a handful of donors were computed using OLGA. TCRdb provides this immuneACCESS table in a form limited to in-frame rearrangements. Some clones are lacking; in checked studies, under half of them reflect an unresolved V gene, and why the rest are absent is not known. The D gene and trimming were derived from the DNA, and the V and J assignments and clone size from that table. The sample yields over a million clones; around three quarters were counted once. The ten largest make up roughly 0.62% of the sample.

The V end loses 4 bases and the J end loses 5 bases, and a stretch of 10 bases separates them. The germline V gene (reference sequence) yields LNHDA for CDR1 and SQIVND for CDR2. From its cysteine to its phenylalanine, the CDR3 spans 13 amino acids. The entry retains the CDR3 DNA only, 39 bases that are in frame from base 1. General findings and caveats noted by the study authors: Only blood was sampled, and tissue TCR repertoires likely differ from those in blood. Even with the large sequencing depth, rarefaction of the sorted-subset datasets indicated that sequencing was incomplete. Based on pairwise subsampling, the degree of clonotype sharing among donors was expected to be affected by sequencing depth. Naive subsets generally had larger estimated clonotype richness than memory subsets did. The small number of donors limited the genetic and exposure-history diversity represented. Approximately 4.8% of naive CD4, 3% to 4% of naive CD8, about 2.4% of memory CD4, and around 0.4% of memory CD8 clonotypes were shared across several donors. Higher generation probabilities were observed for clonotypes shared by all four sorted-subset donors than for non-shared clonotypes.

Healthy HIV-negative adults with no recently reported acute infections or vaccinations were included as donors. All donors were Caucasian adults living in Nashville, Tennessee, USA. Magnetic negative selection was used to enrich CD4+ T cells, after which naive cells were positively selected on CD45RA and the negative fraction became the memory subset. Blood was collected by leukapheresis, and PBMCs were isolated by Ficoll-Histopaque density gradient centrifugation and then cryopreserved in liquid nitrogen vapor phase. Purity and quantity of every magnetically sorted T cell population were checked by analytical flow cytometry. Genomic DNA was isolated from every sorted fraction and measured by UV absorbance on a Nanodrop 2000c. Comments on this clone: There is no known antigen for this receptor. Base qualities were left out, and no much larger clone turns up one base away.

The sequence is built from TRBV19 and TRBJ2-3, with no D gene named confidently. This TCR was sampled from a man aged 18 to 30 in good health. Some clones in this sample may be carry-over from other donors' samples. Sequences were obtained from memory CD4+ T cells from PBMCs. Explained via the paper, the cell subset or site label denotes: CD45RA-negative fraction. The CDR3 sequence is CASSTTPEDTQYF. The nucleotide sequence reads TGTGCCAGTAGTACAACTCCGGAAGATACGCAGTATTTT.